The sequence of this TCR beta chain was determined in a study of memory CD4+ T cells and cytomegalovirus serostatus. The CDR3 loop spans 16 amino acids. V was shortened by 3 bases and J by 0 bases, with 9 bases between the two germline ends. Germline CDR1 LGHNA, CDR2 YSLEER. Produced via immunoSEQ multiplex PCR; TCRdb's table is partial and in-frame only. The repertoire includes about 96,000 clones, roughly 80% of them detected once, and about 3.5% sits in the top ten. The sort gate was single viable CD3+CD4+CD8-CD45RO+ cells for memory CD4+ T cells. Input material: memory CD4+ T cells from blood. This clonotype originated in an adult in good health and CMV-seropositive. The V gene is TRBV4-3, the J gene TRBJ2-6, with D unresolved. CDR3 sequence: CASSHSPGSGANVLTF. In nucleotides, the CDR3 is TGCGCCAGCAGCCACAGCCCGGGCTCTGGGGCCAACGTCCTGACTTTC.